The next 15 T cell receptor beta chains were all read from a single sample in a study of beta chain features in type 1 diabetes. cDNA synthesis used the whole RNA isolate, giving expressed TCRB sequences. The assay was immunoSEQ multiplex PCR, and TCRdb's table has in-frame clones only and misses some. The profile shows roughly 40,000 clones, 49% of them singletons. The sample was central memory CD4+ T cells from blood. These receptors all stem from a woman aged 18-30 years in good health.

This clone was picked up a small number of times. The V gene is TRBV5-1, the J gene TRBJ2-3, with 7 bases aligning to TRBD2. In germline, CDR1 is SGHRS, CDR2 YFSETQ. The CDR3 is made up of 15 amino acids. V dropped 1 base and J dropped 0; count of bases not matched to a gene: 2. The CDR3 coding sequence is TGCGCCAGCAGCTTGCTGGGGGGGAGCACAGATACGCAGTATTTT. This translates into CASSLLGGSTDTQYF.

This clone was found a few times. The chain employs TRBV5-1 and TRBJ2-5; no firm D call. V gave up 0 bases and J gave up 5 bases, with 8 bases separating them. This CDR3 is 13 amino acids long. Germline values: CDR1 SGHRS, CDR2 YFSETQ. In DNA, the CDR3 is TGCGCCAGCAGCTTGGAGGCGGCGGAGACCCAGTACTTC. Its translation: CASSLEAAETQYF.

This clone was counted a few times. This chain connects TRBV5-1 to TRBJ2-7; TRBD1 matches at 7 bases. The CDR3 spans 13 residues. CDR1 is SGHRS, CDR2 YFSETQ, per germline. V trimming: 0 bases; J trimming: 7 bases; junction bases outside the gene matches: 4. The CDR3 spells CASSLAGTEEQYF. The CDR3 DNA follows: TGCGCCAGCAGCTTGGCCGGGACAGAAGAGCAGTACTTC. The variable domain in full, completed from reference TRBV5-1 and TRBJ2-7, reads KAGVTQTPRYLIKTRGQQVTLSCSPISGHRSVSWYQQTPGQGLQFLFEYFSETQRNKGNFPGRFSGRQFSNSRSEMNVSTLELGDSALYLCASSLAGTEEQYFGPGTRLTVT.

The chain couples TRBV19 to TRBJ1-5; D perhaps matches TRBD1 (5 bases). Trimming removed 9 bases at V and 2 bases at J, with 23 bases between. Per germline, CDR1 LNHDA and CDR2 SQIVND (reference sequence). This CDR3 is 17 amino acids long. The CDR3 protein is CASRTWGGNAGNQPQHF. The CDR3 region has the DNA TGTGCCAGCCGAACTTGGGGCGGGAATGCGGGCAATCAGCCCCAGCATTTT.

V and J are TRBV6-5 and TRBJ2-4, with 7 bases fitting TRBD1. Trimming removed 6 bases from V and 9 bases from J; junction bases left unmatched: 8. From germline, CDR1 is MNHEY and CDR2 SVGAGI. The CDR3 totals 13 residues. CDR3 in amino acids: CASREDRRGIQYF. The CDR3 DNA sequence: TGTGCCAGCAGAGAGGACAGGCGTGGCATTCAGTACTTC.

The rearrangement joins TRBV2 to TRBJ2-7; D is perhaps TRBD1 (5 bases). The length of the CDR3 is 14 residues. With 6 bases removed from V and 0 bases from J, the gap between germline ends came to 12 bases. CDR1 is SNHLY and CDR2 is FYNNEI in the germline V gene. The CDR3 DNA is TGTGCCAGCAGAAGACAGCTTAACTCCTACGAGCAGTACTTC. Protein product: CASRRQLNSYEQYF.

There are a few counts of this clone. The V call is TRBV11-2, the J call TRBJ2-1; TRBD2 agrees at 12 bases. This CDR3 has 15 residues. J lost 7 bases, V lost 5 bases, and 6 bases had no gene match. CDR1 SGHAT and CDR2 FQNNGV come from the germline V gene. The CDR3 DNA sequence: TGTGCCAGCAGCGCGACTAGCGGGAGTGGGAATGAGCAGTTCTTC. Its translation: CASSATSGSGNEQFF.

V usage is TRBV5-5 and J usage is TRBJ1-1; unclear D gene. Germline V CDR1 and CDR2: SGHKS, YYEKEE (reference sequence). The CDR3 consists of 12 residues. V was trimmed by 4 bases and J by 1 base, leaving 5 bases between them. The CDR3 DNA sequence: TGTGCCAGCAGCCCGGGGAACACTGAAGCTTTCTTT. It specifies CASSPGNTEAFF.

V gene TRBV28 combines with J gene TRBJ1-2; D might be TRBD1 (6 bases). Trimming removed 8 bases at V and 4 bases at J, with 23 bases between. Germline V gene data show CDR1 as MDHEN and CDR2 as SYDVKM. This CDR3 comprises 16 residues. The DNA of the CDR3 is TGTGCCAGCGGCCAGGGACACTCCCAATCACTCTATGGCTACACCTTC. Translating it yields CASGQGHSQSLYGYTF.

This clone was seen a few times. This CDR3 is CASSLPGNYGYTF. The CDR3 coding sequence is TGTGCCAGCAGCTTGCCAGGGAACTATGGCTACACCTTC. The chain joins TRBV5-6 to TRBJ1-2, with D tentatively TRBD1 (5 bases). Germline CDR1 SGHDT, CDR2 YYEEEE. V was shortened by 1 base and J by 2 bases, with 6 bases between the two germline ends. This CDR3 contains 13 residues.

This chain links TRBV4-1 with TRBJ2-7, with TRBD2 matching over 7 bases. V lost 1 base, J lost 0 bases, and 3 bases stayed unmatched. The CDR3 runs 15 residues. Germline loops: CDR1 MGHRA, CDR2 YSYEKL. CDR3 sequence: CASSQAGTTSYEQYF. CDR3 DNA: TGCGCCAGCAGCCAAGCCGGGACTACCTCCTACGAGCAGTACTTC.

CDR3 DNA: TGTGCCAGCAGTGATCCGGGACTAGCGGGGGAACTATCCTACGAGCAGTACTTC. This translates into CASSDPGLAGELSYEQYF. This chain joins TRBV2 and TRBJ2-7; 14 bases are shared with TRBD2. The junction had 8 bases not matched to a gene; V was cut back by 3 bases and J by 1 base. This CDR3 is 18 amino acids long. Germline V gene sequence: CDR1 SNHLY, CDR2 FYNNEI.

This chain links TRBV7-9 with TRBJ1-2; no firm D call. The CDR3 sequence is 13 residues long. The V gene's germline CDR1 is SEHNR and CDR2 FQNEAQ (reference sequence). Trimming shortened V by 5 bases and J by 5 bases, and 12 bases separated the two germline ends. The CDR3, as DNA: TGTGCCAGCAGCCCCGGCGCGGAGTATGGCTACACCTTC. It encodes CASSPGAEYGYTF.

The V and J genes are TRBV2 and TRBJ1-5; 7 positions match TRBD1. Germline assignment: CDR1 SNHLY and CDR2 FYNNEI. Trimming at V came to 4 bases and at J to 2 bases, leaving 5 bases not matched to a gene. The CDR3 is 15 amino acids. CDR3 in amino acids: CASSVTGTGNQPQHF. The CDR3 DNA sequence: TGTGCCAGCAGTGTGACAGGGACTGGCAATCAGCCCCAGCATTTT.

This chain connects TRBV7-2 to TRBJ1-4; 7 bases are shared with TRBD1. The V segment lost 4 bases and the J segment 8 bases; nucleotides outside the gene matches: 1. The CDR3 runs 12 residues. CDR1 and CDR2 (germline): SGHTA, FQGNSA. The CDR3 DNA follows: TGTGCCAGCAGCTGGGACAGAGAAAAACTGTTTTTT. Residues: CASSWDREKLFF.